This TCR beta chain came from a study of cytomegalovirus exposure and HLA in healthy donors (TCRdb year 2017). A note on the overall study: According to an earlier analysis of a few hundred of the donors, about 180 million T cells yielded 120 million or so unique TCR beta sequences and about 280 Gb of sequence data. An early release that covered around 590 HLA-typed donors contained around 330 gigabases of sequencing data and around 85 million unique TCR sequences. Among the approximately 420 genotyped donors, about 85% belonged to the genetic ancestry cluster associated with self-reported Caucasian donors. The study aimed to test whether cataloging public T cell receptors could reveal signatures of past pathogen exposure. The study used immunosequencing to profile the T cell repertoires of approximately 630 subjects and linked those repertoires to cytomegalovirus serostatus. A separate validation cohort of more than 100 different subjects was used in addition to the approximately 640-subject first cohort. To predict cytomegalovirus infection status, the study combined high-throughput TCR immunosequencing, statistical association of individual TCRs with disease status, and machine learning. To study patterns of TCR occurrence, a later analysis re-analyzed previously published TCR beta repertoires from 550 to 800 donors and added high-resolution HLA genotyping. Rather than drawing on any new phenotypic data, the later analysis identified candidate immune exposures from TCR beta sequences and the way those sequences occurred across donors. An earlier analysis of some 500 of the donors used high-throughput TCR beta sequencing to judge whether each TCR beta V gene segment behaved as functional or pseudogenic. Alongside the repertoire data, information on donor age, sex, ethnicity and CMV serostatus was compiled. Genome-wide SNP genotypes for about 55% of the 666 donors were used in a later genetic analysis, which treated that subset as a discovery cohort. All discovery cohort repertoires had been generated on a single sequencing platform. Class I and class II HLA loci were covered by the typing at four-digit resolution. The number of donors typed differed by locus, with roughly 629-640 for A, B, C, DRB1 and DQB1, around 520 for DQA1, under 610 for DPA1, and some 440 for DPB1. Because of strong linkage in the cohort, four to six DR-DQ haplotypes were treated as single units for association and clustering. Among about 370 genotyped donors of the cohort, an average of roughly 230,000 unique TCR beta nucleotide sequences was sequenced per donor, of which about 19% were non-productive. Results and caveats for the whole study, not just this receptor: According to the authors, the approach could potentially be generalized to other disease states and immunological phenotypes. Cytomegalovirus status was reported to be diagnosed by the classifier with high specificity and sensitivity in both the original and validation cohorts. In a later analysis, most CMV-associated TCR beta chains were found to appear HLA-restricted, with HLA associations seemingly driven largely by CMV exposure. According to a later analysis, TCR association rates differed among HLA loci, with DRB1 alleles showing the most associated TCRs and HLA-C alleles showing the fewest. This cohort had only TCR beta chains sequenced, and the lack of alpha or paired-chain data limited which features could be detected. Sequencing depth was assumed to be roughly uniform across donors in the presence/absence analyses, though that assumption may not hold. In a later genetic analysis, fewer N-insertions in productive TCRs were reported among donors in an Asian-associated ancestry cluster than the approximately 670-donor mean. A cluster of highly shared sequence variants was judged likely to be a technical artifact of the sequencing pipeline. An association between a missense DCLRE1C variant and V-gene and J-gene trimming of TCR beta chains was found in a later genetic analysis and replicated in an independent cohort. While some public TCRs were present in many individuals, most TCR sequences turned up only very rarely across donors. Because some donors lacked HLA typing at each locus, the association tests relied only on the typed subset. When HLA alleles, especially DR and DQ, strongly co-occurred, TCR associations were difficult to assign to individual alleles. In the study, approximately 160 TCR beta chains were listed as associated with cytomegalovirus. In a later analysis, HLA-associated TCR beta chains showed more clonal expansion and lower generation probabilities than non-associated chains that were equally common. A later analysis reported that several top co-occurrence clusters appeared linked to parvovirus B19, influenza, CMV and Epstein-Barr virus. The earlier analysis of 587 of the donors excluded some 15 rarely observed V segments, including chromosome 9 orphons, because counts were too low. A further reported finding was that TCR beta sequences accurately predicted the HLA-A and HLA-B alleles for most subjects in the first cohort. Broadly in line with IMGT annotations, most TCR beta V segments showed up in productive rearrangements about 87% or about 30% of the time in an earlier analysis of 587 of the donors. At a false discovery rate of 0.05, a later analysis linked approximately 18,000 TCR beta sequences to specific HLA alleles. In vitro tests confirmed that three of the cytomegalovirus-associated TCR beta chains recognize cytomegalovirus antigens. The only immune exposure information available for the cohort was CMV serostatus. Correlated functional status among segregating V segments might be attributable to linkage disequilibrium, but an unknown experimental factor could not be ruled out.

The cohort consisted of 600 to 750 healthy bone marrow donors. At the time of sampling, every cohort member was nominally healthy, though immune exposures that went unrecorded were likely present. The donor tested CMV seronegative and was one of the 352 seronegative cohort members. Each donor provided a peripheral blood sample, and peripheral blood mononuclear cells were used for TCR beta sequencing. Genomic DNA extraction from the blood cell samples was performed with the Qiagen DNeasy Blood Extraction Kit. As for this clone: This clone's antigen is unknown. Base-call qualities are not available, and no considerably larger clone is one nucleotide away.

Library preparation was by the immunoSEQ multiplex PCR assay. The multiplex PCR relied on a mix of 60 forward primers for TCR Vbeta segments and 13 reverse primers for TCR Jbeta segments. Amplification of the CDR3 region of rearranged TCR beta genes was performed with a multiplex PCR assay on genomic DNA. The amplified TCR beta libraries were sequenced on the Illumina HiSeq System as 87-base-pair reads. From the authors' description of their analysis: Across the roughly 640 repertoires, a later analysis counted about 81 million unique TCR beta chains, roughly 11 million of which were shared by at least two donors. Raw reads were error-corrected and collapsed into unique sequences by a nearest-neighbor algorithm in which closely related sequences were merged to remove PCR and sequencing errors. Alignment of CDR3 sequences to IMGT reference sequences was used to assign V, D and J gene segments. For a sequence to be retained, a match of at least six nucleotides was required to both a V gene segment and a J gene segment. Rearrangements were called productive when the CDR3 lacked stop codons and stayed in frame with V and J; all others were non-productive. Following IMGT convention, CDR3 was defined as the stretch from the second conserved V-encoded cysteine to the conserved J-encoded phenylalanine. The earlier analysis of some 550 of the donors excluded any sequence lacking an unambiguous match to a single V gene segment. In an earlier analysis of some 590 of the donors, a V segment was called functional when productive rearrangements were above 56.7%, and segregating when the standard deviation between donors exceeded 5%. A statistical classification framework was built to diagnose cytomegalovirus status from the catalog of TCR beta chain sequences. In a later analysis, TCR nucleotide sequences were compared against IMGT/GENE-DB human TR gene sequences so that V and J genes could be assigned. Using the TCRdist pipeline, a later analysis assigned CDR3 sequences along with most-parsimonious VDJ recombination scenarios. In a later analysis, each TCR beta chain was defined by its CDR3 amino acid sequence together with its V-gene family, and reads lacking a unique V-gene family were excluded. To address suspected cross-contamination and a sequencing artifact, a later analysis removed over 500 highly shared, low-generation-probability nucleotide sequences. In a later analysis, a clonal expansion index was calculated for each public chain from normalized within-repertoire ranks of inferred template counts. A later analysis computed generation probabilities with a VDJ recombination model fitted to out-of-frame rearrangements, and checked the results against IGoR. A later analysis scored TCR-TCR, TCR-HLA and TCR-CMV co-occurrence with hypergeometric tests, applying a repertoire-size bias correction to TCR pairs. A later analysis estimated false discovery rates by permuting HLA or CMV assignments 20 times. In a later analysis, co-occurring TCRs were grouped with DBSCAN, and TCRdist sequence similarity was added when clustering was performed within HLA-allele-positive subsets. Co-occurrence clustering excluded repertoires with fewer than 30,000 or more than 120,000 public chains, plus five with anomalous nucleotide sharing. What TCRdb holds here is the immuneACCESS table cut down to in-frame rearrangements. Part of the clones is not present; checked against another copy, under half of the missing clones reflect an unresolved V gene, and the others are unexplained. For V, J and clone size, that table is used; D and trimming come from the DNA. Counted in this sample were hundreds of thousands of clones; approximately 80% of them appeared once. Of the sample, 0.71% is held by the ten largest clones.

The clonotype was recovered from a boy younger than 10 in good health and CMV-seronegative. The sample was PBMCs.

The DNA sequence is TGCAGCGTTGAAACTCTCCGGGAGGGCCCGACAGATACGCAGTATTTT. This encodes CSVETLREGPTDTQYF. Rearrangement joined TRBV29-1 to TRBJ2-3, with 8 middle bases fitting TRBD2. Germline trimming: 2 bases from V, 3 bases from J; junction bases outside gene matches: 10. Based on the germline V gene, the CDR1 and CDR2 sequences are SQVTM and ANQGSEA. Counted from cysteine to phenylalanine, this CDR3 has 16 amino acids. Only the CDR3 region is kept as DNA, spanning 48 bases read in frame from base 1.